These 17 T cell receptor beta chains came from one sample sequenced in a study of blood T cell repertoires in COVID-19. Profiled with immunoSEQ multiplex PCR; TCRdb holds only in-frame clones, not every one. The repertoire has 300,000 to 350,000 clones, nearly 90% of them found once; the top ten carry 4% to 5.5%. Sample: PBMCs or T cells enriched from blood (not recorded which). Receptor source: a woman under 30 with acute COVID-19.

CDR3 region: CASSPGTGLGNTIYF. The DNA of the CDR3 is TGTGCCAGCAGTCCTGGGACAGGCTTGGGAAACACCATATATTTT. The chain links TRBV27 to TRBJ1-3, with 8 bases aligning to TRBD1. This CDR3 contains 15 residues. CDR1 is MNHEY, CDR2 SMNVEV, per germline (reference sequence). V shed 5 bases and J 4 bases; nucleotides not matched to a gene: 7.

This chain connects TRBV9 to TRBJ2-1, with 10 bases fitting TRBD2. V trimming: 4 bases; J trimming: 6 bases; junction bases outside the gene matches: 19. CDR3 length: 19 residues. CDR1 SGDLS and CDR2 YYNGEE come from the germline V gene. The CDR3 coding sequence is TGTGCCAGCAGCCCGTTGACAGGTCTAGCGGGAGAATTCTCCAATGAGCAGTTCTTC. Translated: CASSPLTGLAGEFSNEQFF.

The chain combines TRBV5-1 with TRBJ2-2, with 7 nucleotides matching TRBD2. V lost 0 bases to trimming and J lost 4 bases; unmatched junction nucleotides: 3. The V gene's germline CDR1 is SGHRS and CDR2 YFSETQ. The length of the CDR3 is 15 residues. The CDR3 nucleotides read TGCGCCAGCAGCTTGGAAAGCGGGGCCACCGGGGAGCTGTTTTTT. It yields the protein CASSLESGATGELFF.

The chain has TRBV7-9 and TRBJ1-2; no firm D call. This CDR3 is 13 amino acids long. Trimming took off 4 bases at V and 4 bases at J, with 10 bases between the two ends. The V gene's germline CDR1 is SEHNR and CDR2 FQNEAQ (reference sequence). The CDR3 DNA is TGTGCCAGCAGCTCAACAGAGACCTATGGCTACACCTTC. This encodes CASSSTETYGYTF.

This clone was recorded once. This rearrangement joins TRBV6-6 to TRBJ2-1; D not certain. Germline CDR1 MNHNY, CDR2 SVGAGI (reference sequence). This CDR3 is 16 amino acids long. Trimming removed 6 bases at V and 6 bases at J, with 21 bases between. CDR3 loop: CASSPSSMRSRNEQFF. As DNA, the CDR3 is TGTGCCAGCAGCCCGAGCAGTATGAGGAGTCGCAATGAGCAGTTCTTC.

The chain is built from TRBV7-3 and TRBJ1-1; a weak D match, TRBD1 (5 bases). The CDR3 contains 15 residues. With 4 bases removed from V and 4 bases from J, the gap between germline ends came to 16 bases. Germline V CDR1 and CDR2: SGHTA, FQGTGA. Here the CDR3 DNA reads TGTGCCAGCAGCTCTGCCCACACAGGCGTCACTGAAGCTTTCTTT. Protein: CASSSAHTGVTEAFF.

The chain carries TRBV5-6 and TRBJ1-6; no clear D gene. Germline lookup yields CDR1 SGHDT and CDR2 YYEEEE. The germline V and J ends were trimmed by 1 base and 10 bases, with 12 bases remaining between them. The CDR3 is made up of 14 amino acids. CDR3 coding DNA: TGTGCCAGCAGCTTGAATGGTATAAGCTCACCCCTCCACTTT. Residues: CASSLNGISSPLHF.

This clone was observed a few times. CDR3 DNA: TGTGCCAGCTCACCGGGACTAGCGGTCCTTAACGAGCTGTTTTTT. Translated: CASSPGLAVLNELFF. The chain couples TRBV18 to TRBJ2-2, with 11 bases aligning to TRBD2. Germline loops: CDR1 KGHSH, CDR2 LQKENI. CDR3 size: 15 residues. V shed 3 bases, J shed 11 bases, and the junction held 8 bases outside the gene matches.

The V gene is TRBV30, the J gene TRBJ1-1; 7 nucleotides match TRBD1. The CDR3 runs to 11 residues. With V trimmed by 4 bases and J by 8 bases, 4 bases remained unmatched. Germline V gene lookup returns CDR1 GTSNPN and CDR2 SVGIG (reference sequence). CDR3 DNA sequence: TGTGCCTGGACAGGGGGGCTAGAAGCTTTCTTT. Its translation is CAWTGGLEAFF.

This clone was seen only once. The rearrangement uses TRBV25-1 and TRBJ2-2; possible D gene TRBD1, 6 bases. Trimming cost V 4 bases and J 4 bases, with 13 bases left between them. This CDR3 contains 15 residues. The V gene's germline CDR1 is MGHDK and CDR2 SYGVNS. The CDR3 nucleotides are TGTGCCAGCAGTGCTCCAGGGGCGCCCACCGGGGAGCTGTTTTTT. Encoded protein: CASSAPGAPTGELFF.

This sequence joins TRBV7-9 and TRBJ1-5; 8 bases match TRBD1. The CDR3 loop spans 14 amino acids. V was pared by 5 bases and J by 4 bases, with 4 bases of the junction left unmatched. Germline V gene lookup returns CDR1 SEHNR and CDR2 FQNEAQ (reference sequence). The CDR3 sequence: CASSDRGWNQPQHF. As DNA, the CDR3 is TGTGCCAGCAGCGACAGGGGTTGGAATCAGCCCCAGCATTTT.

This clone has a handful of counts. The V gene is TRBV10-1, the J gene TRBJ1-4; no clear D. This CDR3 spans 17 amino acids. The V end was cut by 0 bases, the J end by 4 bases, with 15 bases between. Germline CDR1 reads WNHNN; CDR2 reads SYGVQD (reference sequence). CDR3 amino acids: CASSESWQAGFNEKLFF. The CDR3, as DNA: TGCGCCAGCAGTGAGTCGTGGCAGGCGGGATTTAATGAAAAACTGTTTTTT.

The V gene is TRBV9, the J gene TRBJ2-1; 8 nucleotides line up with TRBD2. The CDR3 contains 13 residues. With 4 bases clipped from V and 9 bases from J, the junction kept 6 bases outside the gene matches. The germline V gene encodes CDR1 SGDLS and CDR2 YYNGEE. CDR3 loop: CASSPGGGGEQFF. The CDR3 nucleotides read TGTGCCAGCAGCCCGGGGGGGGGTGGTGAGCAGTTCTTC. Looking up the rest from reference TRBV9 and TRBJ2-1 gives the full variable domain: DSGVTQTPKHLITATGQRVTLRCSPRSGDLSVYWYQQSLDQGLQFLIQYYNGEERAKGNILERFSAQQFPDLHSELNLSSLELGDSALYFCASSPGGGGEQFFGPGTRLTVL.

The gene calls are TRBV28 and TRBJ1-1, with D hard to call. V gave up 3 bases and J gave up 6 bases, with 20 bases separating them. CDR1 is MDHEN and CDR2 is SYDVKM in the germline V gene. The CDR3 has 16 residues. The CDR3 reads CASSFSLSSGRAEAFF. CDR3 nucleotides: TGTGCCAGCAGTTTCTCTCTTTCATCGGGTCGGGCTGAAGCTTTCTTT.

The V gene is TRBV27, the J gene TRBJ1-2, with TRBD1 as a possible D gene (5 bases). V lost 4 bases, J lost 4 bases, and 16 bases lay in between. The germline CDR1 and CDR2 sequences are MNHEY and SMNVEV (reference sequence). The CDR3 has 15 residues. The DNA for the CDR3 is TGTGCCAGCAGTTCCCGGGACGGGAGCCTCTATGGCTACACCTTC. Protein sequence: CASSSRDGSLYGYTF.

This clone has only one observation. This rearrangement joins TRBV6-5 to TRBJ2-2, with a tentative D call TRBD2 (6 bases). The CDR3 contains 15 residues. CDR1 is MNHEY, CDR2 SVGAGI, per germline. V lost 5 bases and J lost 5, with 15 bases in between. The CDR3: CASSPTRAGTGELFF. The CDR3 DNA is TGTGCCAGCAGTCCGACTAGGGCGGGGACCGGGGAGCTGTTTTTT.

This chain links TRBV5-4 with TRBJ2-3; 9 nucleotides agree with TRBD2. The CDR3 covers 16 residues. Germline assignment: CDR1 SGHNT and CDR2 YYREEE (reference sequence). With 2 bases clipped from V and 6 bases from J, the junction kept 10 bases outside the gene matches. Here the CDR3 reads CASSFLSLAGGDTQYF. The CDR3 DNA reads TGTGCCAGCAGCTTCCTATCCCTGGCGGGAGGGGATACGCAGTATTTT. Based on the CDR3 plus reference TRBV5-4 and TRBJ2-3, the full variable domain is ETGVTQSPTHLIKTRGQQVTLRCSSQSGHNTVSWYQQALGQGPQFIFQYYREEENGRGNFPPRFSGLQFPNYSSELNVNALELDDSALYLCASSFLSLAGGDTQYFGPGTRLTVL.